The rows below give T cell receptor beta chains drawn from one sample of a study of T and B cells in COVID-19 patients. TCRdb re-called the multiplex PCR reads through MiXCR, storing one row per CDR3 protein. Among more than 3,500 distinct CDR3 sequences listed, about 24% were seen once. Material: blood. All receptors come from a human donor with active COVID-19. Both conserved end residues are part of each CDR3. A D gene is named only where the DNA matches it firmly. Clone size is given for some rows only: seen once, a few or many times, or a class if the clone is expanded.

length	V	size	J	D	CDR3	DNA
15	TRBV11-3	NA	TRBJ2-5	TRBD1	CASRLDRGLRETQYF	TGTGCCAGCAGACTGGACAGGGGGCTTCGGGAGACCCAGTACTTC
14	TRBV6-1	NA	TRBJ1-6	NA	CASSVPSYNSPLHF	TGTGCCAGCAGTGTACCCTCCTATAATTCACCCCTCCACTTT
13	TRBV7-2	few	TRBJ2-3	TRBD2	CASTMGGSDTQYF	TGTGCCAGCACGATGGGGGGGTCCGATACGCAGTATTTT
14	TRBV11-3	few	TRBJ1-2	NA	CASSFEGVEYGYTF	TGTGCCAGCAGCTTCGAGGGAGTGGAGTATGGCTACACCTTC
18	TRBV4-3	NA	TRBJ1-4	TRBD1	CASSQAIGQGSNLEKLFF	TGCGCCAGCAGCCAAGCGATAGGACAGGGGTCTAATCTAGAAAAACTGTTTTTT
15	TRBV5-6	NA	TRBJ1-4	NA	CASSPRVGIREKLFF	TGTGCCAGCAGCCCCAGGGTGGGAATACGGGAAAAACTGTTTTTT
14	TRBV20-1	NA	TRBJ2-3	NA	CSARAGRSTDTQYF	TGCAGTGCCAGGGCGGGAAGAAGCACAGATACGCAGTATTTT
15	TRBV6-5	medium-sized	TRBJ1-4	NA	CASSYSRYGNEKLFF	TGTGCCAGCAGTTACTCGCGATACGGAAATGAAAAACTGTTTTTT
17	TRBV20-1	once	TRBJ2-1	TRBD2	CSARVYPSGGQRNEQFF	TGCAGTGCTAGAGTTTACCCTAGCGGGGGGCAGAGGAATGAGCAGTTCTTC
13	TRBV7-3	few	TRBJ2-1	TRBD2	CASSSLAVTEQFF	TGTGCCAGCAGTTCCCTAGCGGTCACTGAGCAGTTCTTC
14	TRBV5-1	many	TRBJ2-2	NA	CASSQSGGVGELFF	TGCGCCAGCAGCCAGTCCGGGGGCGTCGGGGAGCTGTTTTTT
13	TRBV20-1	NA	TRBJ1-5	TRBD1	CSAGGQDNQPQHF	TGCAGTGCTGGAGGACAGGATAATCAGCCCCAGCATTTT
14	TRBV19	large	TRBJ2-2	NA	CASSRTGNTGELFF	TGTGCCAGTAGTAGGACGGGCAACACCGGGGAGCTGTTTTTT
15	TRBV19	medium-sized	TRBJ2-7	NA	CASSIAGSGFYEQYF	TGTGCCAGTAGTATAGCCGGGTCCGGATTCTACGAGCAGTACTTC
15	TRBV15	medium-sized	TRBJ2-1	NA	CATSRDPLSSDEQFF	TGTGCCACCAGCAGAGACCCGCTAAGTTCGGATGAGCAGTTCTTC
16	TRBV11-3	NA	TRBJ2-3	TRBD2	CASTKGLAGGLDTQYF	TGTGCCAGCACCAAGGGACTAGCGGGGGGGCTAGATACGCAGTATTTT
14	TRBV12-3/TRBV12-4	NA	TRBJ2-7	NA	CASSPRAAFYEQYF	TGTGCCAGCAGTCCCCGCGCGGCCTTCTACGAGCAGTACTTC
16	TRBV4-2	few	TRBJ2-1	TRBD2	CASSQDPSGTYNEQFF	TGTGCCAGCAGCCAAGATCCTAGCGGGACCTACAATGAGCAGTTCTTC
15	TRBV6-5	medium-sized	TRBJ2-5	NA	CASSRGTHNQETQYF	TGTGCCAGCAGTCGCGGGACACACAACCAAGAGACCCAGTACTTC
16	TRBV6-2/TRBV6-3	medium-sized	TRBJ2-2	TRBD2	CASKDPSGGASGELFF	TGTGCCAGCAAAGATCCTAGCGGGGGGGCCTCCGGGGAGCTGTTTTTT
14	TRBV29-1	medium-sized	TRBJ2-1	TRBD2	CSVEDQTSGNEQFF	TGCAGCGTTGAAGATCAGACTAGCGGGAATGAGCAGTTCTTC
16	TRBV11-3	once	TRBJ1-5	TRBD1	CASSPQGTGSNQPQHF	TGTGCCAGCAGCCCTCAAGGGACAGGGAGCAATCAGCCCCAGCATTTT
14	TRBV18	medium-sized	TRBJ2-2	NA	CASSPPGNTGELFF	TGTGCCAGCTCACCCCCCGGGAACACCGGGGAGCTGTTTTTT
14	TRBV12-3/TRBV12-4	NA	TRBJ2-7	TRBD1	CASSSGQGAYEQYF	TGTGCCAGCAGTTCGGGACAGGGGGCCTACGAGCAGTACTTC
13	TRBV19	NA	TRBJ2-7	NA	CASSSRGGAEQYF	TGTGCCAGTAGTAGCAGAGGAGGGGCCGAGCAGTACTTC
14	TRBV6-2/TRBV6-3	medium-sized	TRBJ2-1	TRBD2	CASSYSMGGNEQFF	TGTGCCAGCAGTTACTCAATGGGGGGGAATGAGCAGTTCTTC
13	TRBV29-1	large	TRBJ2-5	NA	CSVGYRNQETQYF	TGCAGCGTTGGATACAGAAACCAAGAGACCCAGTACTTC
14	TRBV11-3	NA	TRBJ1-1	NA	CASSQRREGTEAFF	TGCGCCAGCAGCCAAAGGAGGGAAGGCACTGAAGCTTTCTTT
14	TRBV19	medium-sized	TRBJ1-2	NA	CASSIDPNPYGYTF	TGTGCCAGTAGTATAGACCCAAACCCCTATGGCTACACCTTC
12	TRBV6-1	medium-sized	TRBJ2-3	NA	CASSEVYSLKYF	TGTGCCAGCAGTGAAGTGTACAGTTTAAAGTATTTT
14	TRBV11-2	NA	TRBJ2-4	TRBD2	CASSSREGKNIQYF	TGTGCCAGCAGCTCCCGGGAGGGCAAAAACATTCAGTACTTC
15	TRBV20-1	medium-sized	TRBJ2-3	TRBD2	CSARDSGGSTDTQYF	TGCAGTGCTAGAGATAGCGGGGGAAGCACAGATACGCAGTATTTT
16	TRBV11-3	NA	TRBJ2-7	NA	CASSQPQEQEDYEQYF	TGTGCCAGCAGCCAGCCCCAGGAGCAGGAGGACTACGAGCAGTACTTC
14	TRBV27	medium-sized	TRBJ1-2	TRBD1	CASSTSTGRNGYTF	TGTGCCAGCAGTACCTCGACAGGGAGGAACGGCTACACCTTC